The 9 T cell receptor beta chains reported below all come from one sample, sequenced in a study of CD8 T cells in Susac syndrome. RNA was extracted with the RNeasy kit, and a quantity of about 0.5 to 1 ug was reverse transcribed using random hexamers. TCRdb re-called the immunoSEQ multiplex PCR reads with MiXCR, one entry per CDR3 protein. The table has hundreds of thousands of distinct CDR3 sequences, less than 95% seen once. Material for sequencing was CD4+ T cells from PBMCs. Receptors were obtained from a human donor with Susac syndrome.

The chain links TRBV6-5 to TRBJ1-4, with 8 bases aligning to TRBD1. V was pared by 0 bases and J by 10 bases, with 10 bases of the junction left unmatched. This CDR3 comprises 16 residues. Looked up from germline, CDR1 is MNHEY and CDR2 is SVGAGI. The CDR3 nucleotides are TGTGCCAGCAGTTACTCGAGGACAGGGATGGGAGGAAAACTGTTTTTT. Its protein is CASSYSRTGMGGKLFF.

The chain combines TRBV6-2 or TRBV6-3 with TRBJ2-1; TRBD2 might be the D (7 bases). The CDR3 extends over 15 amino acids. CDR1 MNHEY and CDR2 SVGEGT come from the germline V gene. The germline V and J ends were trimmed by 2 bases and 5 bases, with 13 bases remaining between them. The CDR3 here is CASSYPRGADNEQFF. The CDR3 region has the DNA TGTGCCAGCAGTTACCCCCGGGGGGCTGACAATGAGCAGTTCTTC.

The chain joins TRBV30 to TRBJ2-5, with TRBD1 matching 8 bases. Germline CDR1 reads GTSNPN; CDR2 reads SVGIG (reference sequence). Trimming cost V 0 bases and J 4 bases; bases outside gene matches: 1. This CDR3 comprises 13 residues. CDR3 sequence: CAWSVQGGETQYF. The CDR3 DNA follows: TGTGCCTGGAGTGTACAGGGGGGAGAGACCCAGTACTTC.

The rearrangement links TRBV3-1 to TRBJ2-3; TRBD2 aligns across 12 bases. Per germline, CDR1 LGHDT and CDR2 YNNKEL (reference sequence). CDR3 length equals 16 residues. V was pared by 4 bases and J by 5 bases, with 7 bases of the junction left unmatched. In DNA, the CDR3 is TGTGCCAGCAGCCCCTGGACTAGCGGGGAGGGAGATACGCAGTATTTT. This translates into CASSPWTSGEGDTQYF.

This sequence joins TRBV27 and TRBJ2-5; 8 bases agree with TRBD1. CDR1 and CDR2 from the germline V gene are MNHEY and SMNVEV (reference sequence). Germline trimming cut 5 bases from V and 5 bases from J; bases unmatched to any gene: 16. The CDR3 has 17 amino acids. CDR3 sequence (DNA): TGTGCCAGCAGTCCTACAGGGGGGAACCCATCCAGGGAGACCCAGTACTTC. Translating it yields CASSPTGGNPSRETQYF.

The V gene is TRBV29-1, the J gene TRBJ2-1, with D possibly TRBD1 on 6 matching bases. CDR1 and CDR2 (germline): SQVTM, ANQGSEA. This CDR3 comprises 13 residues. Trimming left V 0 bases short and J 8 bases short, with 11 bases between. The CDR3 loop is CSVEEAGGDEQFF. DNA for the CDR3: TGCAGCGTTGAAGAGGCTGGGGGCGATGAGCAGTTCTTC.

This clonotype was counted once. The V and J genes are TRBV2 and TRBJ2-1; TRBD1 matches at 11 bases. After removal of 4 bases from V and 4 bases from J, the junction contained 3 bases not matched to a gene. This CDR3 has 15 amino acids. Germline V gene data show CDR1 as SNHLY and CDR2 as FYNNEI. CDR3 protein: CASSGGTGGYNEQFF. CDR3 DNA sequence: TGTGCCAGCAGTGGTGGGACAGGGGGATACAATGAGCAGTTCTTC.

The chain's CDR3 is CASSYAQGAFAKNIQYF. DNA for the CDR3: TGTGCCAGCAGTTACGCACAGGGGGCGTTTGCCAAAAACATTCAGTACTTC. The genes are TRBV6-5 and TRBJ2-4; 9 bases align to TRBD1. The J segment lost 1 base and the V segment lost 2 bases, leaving 6 bases of the junction unmatched. The CDR3 has 17 amino acids. Germline CDR1 and CDR2: MNHEY and SVGAGI.

The chain joins TRBV6-5 to TRBJ1-2; D not certain. The CDR3 length is 14 residues. CDR1 is MNHEY and CDR2 is SVGAGI in the germline V gene. Trimming shortened V by 0 bases and J by 4 bases, and 9 bases separated the two germline ends. The CDR3 here is CASSYSESLYGYTF. CDR3 sequence (DNA): TGTGCCAGCAGTTACTCCGAGAGCCTCTATGGCTACACCTTC.